These T cell receptor beta chains were read from a single sample in a study of cytomegalovirus exposure and HLA in healthy donors. TCRdb's copy holds only in-frame clones and misses some; the assay was immunoSEQ multiplex PCR. The data show roughly 100,000 clones, and the top ten clones hold 3.5%. The specimen sequenced was PBMCs. These receptors were collected from a man aged 35-49 years in good health and CMV-seronegative. Each CDR3 is given with its conserved first and last residue. D genes are given only for firm matches.

D gene	CDR3 length	V gene	J gene	CDR3 protein	CDR3 DNA
-	13	TRBV30	TRBJ1-3	CAWRRDSGNTIYF	TGTGCCTGGAGGAGGGACTCTGGAAACACCATATATTTT
TRBD2	19	TRBV2	TRBJ2-3	CASKRTSGGNLRPTDTQYF	TGTGCCAGCAAACGGACTAGCGGGGGGAATCTACGACCGACAGATACGCAGTATTTT
TRBD1	15	TRBV6-5	TRBJ1-2	CASSYTTGGLVSYTF	TGTGCCAGCAGTTACACGACAGGGGGCTTAGTCAGCTACACCTTC
-	14	TRBV6-1	TRBJ2-3	CASSAPVSTDTQYF	TGTGCCAGCAGTGCGCCGGTTAGTACAGATACGCAGTATTTT
TRBD2	14	TRBV25-1	TRBJ2-1	CASTLLAGSGVQFF	TGTGCCAGCACCTTACTAGCGGGGTCAGGGGTGCAGTTCTTC
-	14	TRBV25-1	TRBJ2-2	CASHYGSHSGELFF	TGTGCCAGCCACTATGGCAGCCATTCCGGGGAGCTGTTTTTT
-	12	TRBV5-1	TRBJ1-4	CASSLAGEKLFF	TGCGCCAGCAGCTTGGCAGGGGAGAAACTGTTTTTT
-	12	TRBV4-1	TRBJ2-1	CASSQVNNEQFF	TGCGCCAGCAGCCAAGTAAACAATGAGCAGTTCTTC
-	15	TRBV15	TRBJ1-5	CATSSELISNQPQHF	TGTGCCACCAGCAGTGAGTTGATTAGCAATCAGCCCCAGCATTTT
-	15	TRBV6-1	TRBJ1-5	CASSEGSRSNQPQHF	TGTGCCAGCAGTGAAGGGAGTCGTAGCAATCAGCCCCAGCATTTT
TRBD1	14	TRBV28	TRBJ2-7	CASSSQGPSYEQYF	TGTGCCAGCAGTTCACAGGGGCCCTCCTACGAGCAGTACTTC
TRBD1	16	TRBV9	TRBJ2-5	CASSVFWTGEQETQYF	TGTGCCAGCAGCGTTTTCTGGACAGGGGAGCAAGAGACCCAGTACTTC
-	14	TRBV14	TRBJ1-2	CASSQDLNSYGYTF	TGTGCCAGCAGCCAAGATCTTAACAGCTATGGCTACACCTTC
TRBD2	14	TRBV4-3	TRBJ2-7	CASSQGTSGYEQYF	TGCGCCAGCAGCCAAGGGACTAGCGGGTACGAGCAGTACTTC
-	12	TRBV27	TRBJ2-3	CASRGLLDTQYF	TGTGCCAGCAGGGGACTTCTAGATACGCAGTATTTT
-	14	TRBV30	TRBJ1-6	CAWRGALNNSPLHF	TGTGCCTGGAGGGGGGCTTTAAATAATTCACCCCTCCACTTT
-	13	TRBV6-1	TRBJ1-1	CASRPPGQISAFF	TGTGCCAGCAGGCCACCGGGACAAATTTCAGCTTTCTTT
-	15	TRBV2	TRBJ2-3	CASSDFLTGGDTQYF	TGTGCCAGCAGTGACTTCCTCACCGGGGGAGATACGCAGTATTTT
-	15	TRBV18	TRBJ2-5	CASSPLRGPQETQYF	TGTGCCAGCTCACCCCTACGCGGGCCCCAAGAGACCCAGTACTTC
-	14	TRBV13	TRBJ2-2	CASSLLGGTGELFF	TGTGCCAGCAGCTTACTAGGCGGAACTGGGGAGCTGTTTTTT
TRBD1	15	TRBV5-4	TRBJ1-6	CASSLENRGYSPLHF	TGTGCCAGCAGCTTGGAGAACAGGGGATATTCACCCCTCCACTTT
-	15	TRBV6-5	TRBJ2-7	CASSYSFGGSYEQYF	TGTGCCAGCAGTTACTCGTTCGGGGGTAGCTACGAGCAGTACTTC
-	14	TRBV6-1	TRBJ1-6	CASSEAGWGSPLHF	TGTGCCAGCAGTGAGGCGGGGTGGGGTTCACCCCTCCACTTT
-	15	TRBV6-5	TRBJ2-1	CASSSAGALYNEQFF	TGTGCCAGTTCGAGCGCGGGGGCTCTCTACAATGAGCAGTTCTTC
TRBD2	16	TRBV14	TRBJ2-3	CASSSSGTRRTDTQYF	TGTGCCAGCAGCTCCAGTGGGACTAGGCGCACAGATACGCAGTATTTT
-	13	TRBV5-1	TRBJ2-7	CASNAGSTYEQYF	TGCGCCAGCAACGCGGGCAGCACCTACGAGCAGTACTTC
-	11	TRBV29-1	TRBJ2-7	CSAGQNYEQYF	TGCAGCGCAGGACAGAACTACGAGCAGTACTTC
-	14	TRBV19	TRBJ2-3	CASVSGTSTDTQYF	TGTGCCAGTGTATCCGGGACTAGCACAGATACGCAGTATTTT
TRBD1	16	TRBV2	TRBJ1-6	CASRGSWTGWSAPLHF	TGTGCCAGCAGGGGGAGTTGGACAGGGTGGTCGGCACCCCTCCACTTT
-	13	TRBV7-7	TRBJ2-1	CASSVAVYNEQFF	TGTGCCAGCAGCGTGGCAGTCTACAATGAGCAGTTCTTC
TRBD2	15	TRBV11-3	TRBJ2-1	CASSKGLAGANEQFF	TGTGCCAGCAGCAAAGGACTAGCGGGAGCCAATGAGCAGTTCTTC
-	13	TRBV18	TRBJ2-7	CASSPASSDEQYF	TGTGCCAGCTCACCGGCTAGCAGCGACGAGCAGTACTTC
-	15	TRBV19	TRBJ2-3	CASSIFLSPTDTQYF	TGTGCCAGTAGTATTTTTCTTAGCCCAACAGATACGCAGTATTTT
TRBD1	15	TRBV10-1	TRBJ2-3	CASSEGQGYTDTQYF	TGCGCCAGCAGTGAAGGACAGGGGTACACAGATACGCAGTATTTT
TRBD1	15	TRBV19	TRBJ2-7	CASTTPGQGADEQYF	TGTGCCAGTACTACGCCGGGACAGGGGGCAGACGAGCAGTACTTC
TRBD1	15	TRBV7-2	TRBJ1-5	CASSLTGASNQPQHF	TGTGCCAGCAGCTTGACAGGGGCTAGCAATCAGCCCCAGCATTTT
-	16	TRBV15	TRBJ1-1	CATSRDYKGVGTEAFF	TGTGCCACCAGCAGAGATTACAAGGGGGTTGGAACTGAAGCTTTCTTT
TRBD1	19	TRBV9	TRBJ1-5	CASSNPSRQGALGNQPQHF	TGTGCCAGCAGCAACCCATCGAGGCAGGGGGCATTAGGCAATCAGCCCCAGCATTTT
TRBD1	14	TRBV6-5	TRBJ2-7	CASKRDRVTYEQYF	TGTGCCAGCAAGAGGGACAGGGTAACGTACGAGCAGTACTTC
-	15	TRBV7-8	TRBJ1-6	CASSLTAEYNSPLHF	TGTGCCAGCAGCTTAACGGCGGAATATAATTCACCCCTCCACTTT
-	15	TRBV2	TRBJ2-5	CASSEPASGGGTQYF	TGTGCCAGCAGTGAACCCGCCTCAGGGGGAGGGACCCAGTACTTC
-	12	TRBV6-5	TRBJ1-5	CASNRGNQPQHF	TGTGCCAGTAACAGGGGCAATCAGCCCCAGCATTTT
-	19	TRBV30	TRBJ1-5	CACRMPKPPPPGSDQPQHF	TGTGCCTGTCGAATGCCGAAACCTCCCCCGCCGGGGTCGGATCAGCCCCAGCATTTT
TRBD1	13	TRBV10-3	TRBJ2-7	CATQAGTGSEQYF	TGTGCCACCCAAGCTGGGACAGGTTCCGAGCAGTACTTC
TRBD2	14	TRBV28	TRBJ2-1	CASVTSGSYNEQFF	TGTGCCAGCGTGACTAGCGGGTCCTACAATGAGCAGTTCTTC
TRBD2	14	TRBV5-1	TRBJ2-1	CASSLAGPNNEQFF	TGCGCCAGCAGCTTAGCGGGGCCAAACAATGAGCAGTTCTTC
TRBD2	20	TRBV10-3	TRBJ2-3	CAISELGTSGGGPSANTQYF	TGTGCCATCAGTGAGCTTGGGACTAGCGGGGGGGGCCCCTCCGCCAATACGCAGTATTTT
TRBD1	13	TRBV28	TRBJ2-7	CASSTDRGGEQYF	TGTGCCAGCAGCACGGACAGGGGAGGGGAGCAGTACTTC
-	17	TRBV11-3	TRBJ2-1	CASSLTSGTQSYNEQFF	TGTGCCAGCAGCTTAACCAGCGGTACGCAAAGCTACAATGAGCAGTTCTTC